The 5 T cell receptor beta chains in this list originate from one sample, sequenced in a study of blood T cell repertoires in COVID-19. The table came from immunoSEQ multiplex PCR; TCRdb's copy has only in-frame clones and leaves some out. The repertoire holds 240,000 or so clones, roughly 76% seen once, with 6.5% to 8.5% in the top ten. The material sequenced was peripheral blood. Every receptor here comes from a woman older than 75 with COVID-19, enrolled during active disease.

The chain joins TRBV5-4 to TRBJ1-5; no definite D call. This CDR3 is 13 amino acids long. Germline CDR1 SGHNT, CDR2 YYREEE (reference sequence). V lost 2 bases and J 4 bases, leaving 7 bases between the germline ends. In DNA, the CDR3 is TGTGCCAGCAGCTTCTCCGGGAATCAGCCCCAGCATTTT. Translating it yields CASSFSGNQPQHF.

This clone has only one observation. The chain links TRBV9 to TRBJ2-7, with 7 bases identical to TRBD1. The CDR3 runs 15 residues. Germline lookup yields CDR1 SGDLS and CDR2 YYNGEE. The J segment lost 5 bases and the V segment lost 0 bases, leaving 8 bases of the junction unmatched. CDR3 sequence: CASSVAATGNDEQYF. Written as DNA, the CDR3 is TGTGCCAGCAGCGTAGCCGCGACAGGGAACGACGAGCAGTACTTC.

This clone was observed a single time. V usage is TRBV19 and J usage is TRBJ2-7; TRBD1 agrees at 9 bases. After removal of 3 bases from V and 4 bases from J, the junction contained 13 bases not matched to a gene. This CDR3 is 17 amino acids long. Germline CDR1 LNHDA, CDR2 SQIVND (reference sequence). CDR3 residues: CASSIGPGQGGSYEQYF. The CDR3 DNA reads as TGTGCCAGTAGTATTGGGCCGGGACAGGGAGGGTCATACGAGCAGTACTTC.

The CDR3 protein is CASSLAGTGGAYGYTF. CDR3 bases: TGTGCCAGCAGCTTAGCCGGGACAGGGGGTGCCTATGGCTACACCTTC. The V call is TRBV7-2, the J call TRBJ1-2; 11 bases are a match to TRBD1. V gave up 0 bases and J gave up 4 bases; unmatched junction bases: 4. Germline V lookup: CDR1 SGHTA, CDR2 FQGNSA. The CDR3 has 16 amino acids.

The chain uses TRBV28 and TRBJ2-7, with 11 bases identical to TRBD1. This CDR3 has 15 amino acids. From germline, CDR1 is MDHEN and CDR2 SYDVKM. The V segment lost 4 bases and the J segment 9 bases; nucleotides outside the gene matches: 11. The CDR3 region has the DNA TGTGCCAGCAGTTCCCCCGGGACAGGGGGTGAGGTGCAGTACTTC. Translating it yields CASSSPGTGGEVQYF.